The rows below give T cell receptor beta chains drawn from one sample of a study of OX40 agonist ivuxolimab in advanced cancers. Sequencing was performed with immunoSEQ multiplex PCR; in TCRdb, only in-frame clones are kept and a portion is missing. There are around 35,000 clones in the sample; roughly nine tenths occur only once, and around 20% lies in the top ten. The sequencing here drew on CD4+ or CD8+ T cells sorted from blood, taken in a trial of the OX40 agonist ivuxolimab. These receptors were obtained from an adult with an advanced solid tumor such as melanoma, head and neck, liver or kidney cancer. Both conserved end residues are part of each CDR3. Each record gives: clone size, V gene, D gene, CDR3 length, J gene, CDR3 protein, CDR3 DNA. The D gene is left open where the match is weak. Clone size is stated in some rows and not others, as once, few, many or a class when expanded.

-	TRBV29-1	-	12	TRBJ2-3	CSVEEPGGTQYF	TGCAGCGTTGAAGAACCTGGAGGGACGCAGTATTTT
-	TRBV9	TRBD2	14	TRBJ2-7	CASSVGERGYEQYF	TGTGCCAGCAGCGTAGGCGAGCGGGGCTACGAGCAGTACTTC
-	TRBV7-9	-	15	TRBJ2-6	CASSLDSSGANVLTF	TGTGCCAGCAGCCTCGACAGCTCTGGGGCCAACGTCCTGACTTTC
-	TRBV9	TRBD2	16	TRBJ2-3	CASTLAAGGLTDTQYF	TGTGCCAGCACCCTCGCGGCGGGGGGTCTCACAGATACGCAGTATTTT
-	TRBV4-2	-	14	TRBJ1-5	CASSPTVSNQPQHF	TGTGCCAGCAGCCCGACCGTTAGCAATCAGCCCCAGCATTTT
few	TRBV4-1	-	14	TRBJ1-1	CASSLPGMNTEAFF	TGCGCCAGCAGCCTCCCCGGAATGAACACTGAAGCTTTCTTT
-	TRBV7-6	-	13	TRBJ1-1	CASSPNGGDEAFF	TGTGCCAGCAGCCCGAATGGGGGGGATGAAGCTTTCTTT
-	TRBV6-1	-	11	TRBJ2-7	CASTPGHEQYF	TGTGCCAGCACTCCGGGGCACGAGCAGTACTTC
few	TRBV27	-	11	TRBJ1-6	CASGINSPLHF	TGTGCCAGCGGGATTAATTCACCCCTCCACTTT
few	TRBV6-6	-	13	TRBJ1-2	CASSSPTEQGYTF	TGTGCCAGCAGTTCCCCGACAGAGCAGGGCTACACCTTC
once	TRBV5-1	-	15	TRBJ1-1	CASSFGDGLNTEAFF	TGCGCCAGCAGCTTTGGGGACGGATTGAACACTGAAGCTTTCTTT
-	TRBV7-9	-	13	TRBJ2-7	CASSLETPYEQYF	TGTGCCAGCAGCTTAGAAACTCCCTACGAGCAGTACTTC
few	TRBV4-1	TRBD1	16	TRBJ2-7	CASSQVETGILYEQYF	TGCGCCAGCAGCCAAGTAGAGACAGGGATTTTATACGAGCAGTACTTC
-	TRBV6-6	TRBD1	13	TRBJ1-1	CASSTGGSTEAFF	TGTGCCAGCAGCACAGGGGGGAGTACTGAAGCTTTCTTT
-	TRBV4-1	-	15	TRBJ2-3	CASSQAEEGLYTQYF	TGCGCCAGCAGCCAGGCAGAGGAGGGGCTGTATACGCAGTATTTT
medium-sized	TRBV10-3	TRBD1	14	TRBJ2-7	CAIRDREVSYEQYF	TGTGCCATCAGGGACAGGGAGGTCTCCTACGAGCAGTACTTC
few	TRBV10-3	-	16	TRBJ1-3	CAISAKEAGFTDTIYF	TGTGCCATCAGTGCAAAAGAGGCAGGGTTTACGGACACCATATATTTT
-	TRBV6-5	-	14	TRBJ2-3	CASSYSSRVDTQYF	TGTGCCAGCAGTTACTCATCCAGGGTAGATACGCAGTATTTT
once	TRBV11-2	TRBD1	14	TRBJ2-7	CASSPRDSSYEQYF	TGTGCCAGCAGCCCCCGGGACAGCTCCTACGAGCAGTACTTC
-	TRBV4-1	TRBD2	16	TRBJ2-5	CASSQASGGTKETQYF	TGCGCCAGCAGCCAAGCTAGCGGGGGGACTAAAGAGACCCAGTACTTC
-	TRBV30	TRBD2	16	TRBJ2-1	CAWGPPVAGAYNEQFF	TGTGCCTGGGGCCCCCCGGTAGCGGGGGCCTATAATGAGCAGTTCTTC
-	TRBV14	-	17	TRBJ2-2	CASSPGGELTGTGELFF	TGTGCCAGCAGCCCCGGAGGGGAGCTAACGGGCACCGGGGAGCTGTTTTTT
-	TRBV6-1	-	11	TRBJ1-2	CASTPTGPASF	TGTGCCAGCACTCCTACAGGACCGGCGAGCTTC
-	TRBV9	TRBD1	15	TRBJ2-1	CASSVSQGEYNEQFF	TGTGCCAGCAGCGTATCGCAGGGGGAATACAATGAGCAGTTCTTC
-	TRBV11-2	-	14	TRBJ1-1	CASSARGGNTEAFF	TGTGCCAGCAGCGCCAGGGGTGGGAACACTGAAGCTTTCTTT
-	TRBV6-6	-	15	TRBJ2-3	CASSYSWGSGDTQYF	TGTGCCAGCAGTTACTCGTGGGGGTCAGGGGATACGCAGTATTTT
-	TRBV11-2	-	12	TRBJ2-7	CASSYAGVGQYF	TGTGCCAGCAGCTATGCCGGGGTAGGGCAGTACTTC
-	TRBV15	-	15	TRBJ1-2	CATSPDPGGYYGYTF	TGTGCCACCAGCCCCGACCCCGGGGGGTACTATGGCTACACCTTC
-	TRBV2	-	16	TRBJ2-7	CASNPPGLGTTYEQYF	TGTGCCAGCAACCCACCGGGGTTGGGGACGACATACGAGCAGTACTTC
-	TRBV11-2	-	14	TRBJ2-1	CASSFEGGRSEQFF	TGTGCCAGCAGCTTCGAGGGGGGGCGGAGTGAGCAGTTCTTC
once	TRBV27	TRBD1	16	TRBJ1-2	CASSPLRTGIHYGYTF	TGTGCCAGCAGTCCGCTCCGGACAGGGATCCACTATGGCTACACCTTC
-	TRBV4-1	-	17	TRBJ2-3	CASSQDMPGTSTDTQYF	TGCGCCAGCAGCCAAGATATGCCAGGAACTAGCACAGATACGCAGTATTTT
-	TRBV4-1	-	14	TRBJ2-3	CASSHLGQTDTQYF	TGCGCCAGCAGCCATTTAGGACAGACGGATACGCAGTATTTT
-	TRBV7-9	-	12	TRBJ1-2	CASRGQNYGYTF	TGTGCCAGCAGAGGACAGAACTATGGCTACACCTTC
-	TRBV11-3	-	16	TRBJ1-2	CASSSCGGDTNYGYTF	TGTGCCAGCAGCTCGTGCGGCGGGGATACTAACTATGGCTACACCTTC
-	TRBV4-2	TRBD1	15	TRBJ2-1	CASSPMGRGHNEQFF	TGTGCCAGCAGTCCGATGGGCAGGGGGCACAATGAGCAGTTCTTC
-	TRBV5-6	-	15	TRBJ2-1	CASSSGTAAYNEQFF	TGTGCCAGCAGCTCCGGGACCGCGGCCTACAATGAGCAGTTCTTC
medium-sized	TRBV9	-	14	TRBJ1-5	CASSVGGPNQPQHF	TGTGCCAGCAGCGTAGGGGGCCCCAATCAGCCCCAGCATTTT
-	TRBV27	-	14	TRBJ2-7	CASSMDNRPYEQYF	TGTGCCAGCAGTATGGACAACCGACCCTACGAGCAGTACTTC
-	TRBV6-5	TRBD2	16	TRBJ2-5	CASSYDSLAGLETQYF	TGTGCCAGCAGTTACGATAGTCTAGCGGGGTTGGAGACCCAGTACTTC
-	TRBV5-5	-	15	TRBJ2-3	CASSPLRVETDTQYF	TGTGCCAGCAGCCCCCTCAGAGTTGAAACAGATACGCAGTATTTT
once	TRBV5-1	-	13	TRBJ1-3	CASSSPEGNTIYF	TGCGCCAGCAGCTCCCCAGAAGGGAACACCATATATTTT